A single sample gave rise to the 3 T cell receptor beta chains below, sequenced in a study of T cell responses to AZD1222 COVID-19 vaccine (dated by TCRdb to the early 2020s). Library creation used the immunoSEQ multiplex PCR assay. TCRdb holds this immuneACCESS table with in-frame rearrangements only. Some clones are missing; in checked studies, unresolved V genes explain under half, and the rest has no known cause. The sample includes under 200,000 clones, with about 92% observed a single time. The ten largest clones add up to roughly 4% of the sample. The time point label, read with the paper, signifies: about 28 days (+/-7) after the second vaccine dose. The treatment or condition label corresponds to: meningococcal conjugate vaccine given as trial control. This sample comprised peripheral blood, obtained 28 days after the second dose of the MenACWY control vaccine. Receptors were obtained from an adult who received the MenACWY meningococcal vaccine as a control.

The chain links TRBV9 to TRBJ2-5, with 8 bases fitting TRBD1. Trimming took 0 bases from V and 3 from J; bases not matched to a gene: 4. The CDR3 covers 15 residues. Germline V CDR1 and CDR2: SGDLS, YYNGEE. The CDR3 loop is CASSVGGQGKETQYF. CDR3 DNA: TGTGCCAGCAGCGTAGGAGGACAGGGTAAAGAGACCCAGTACTTC.

A few counts support this clone. The chain couples TRBV7-8 to TRBJ1-2; possible D gene TRBD1, 5 bases. The V end was cut by 4 bases, the J end by 3 bases, with 9 bases between. The length of the CDR3 is 13 residues. Looked up from germline, CDR1 is SGHVS and CDR2 is FQNEAQ. As DNA, the CDR3 is TGTGCCAGCAGCTATACGGGGCACTATGGCTACACCTTC. It encodes CASSYTGHYGYTF.

The V gene is TRBV6-1, the J gene TRBJ2-2; D possibly corresponds to TRBD2 (5 bases). The length of the CDR3 is 15 residues. Trimming stripped 1 base from V and 7 bases from J, with 13 bases between. Germline assignment: CDR1 MNHNS and CDR2 SASEGT. The CDR3, as DNA: TGTGCCAGCAGTGAAGTTCGGGGATTCCTCGGGGAGCTGTTTTTT. This gives the protein CASSEVRGFLGELFF.